The text below deals with one T cell receptor beta chain. Its antigen is undetermined. The data derive from a study of siplizumab effects on memory and regulatory T cells. Trimming pared 9 bases from V and 8 bases from J, leaving 17 bases between. Germline assignment: CDR1 MNHNY and CDR2 SVGAGI (reference sequence). The CDR3 spans 13 residues. Profiling relied on immunoSEQ multiplex PCR, and the TCRdb table lists in-frame clones only, not all of them. The sample includes about 91,000 clones, about 96% seen only once; the top ten take less than 0.035%. Overall study results and limits: Siplizumab produced a significant reduction in alloreactive sequences that were traceable to unstimulated CD4+ memory cells. The diversity of naive T cells seemed greater than that of memory cells, and their alloresponse contribution seemed major. The average Treg-derived proportion among mappable alloreactive CD4+ clones was 68.8% with siplizumab versus about 30% in controls. A minor share of alloreactive clones matched unstimulated subsets.

The TCR sequence derives from a human donor in good health. The V and J genes are TRBV6-6 and TRBJ2-1; the D gene is possibly TRBD2 (5 bases). Source material: naive CD4+ T cells sorted from blood. The CDR3 nucleotides are TGTGCCAGTCGGGATAGACGAATCGATGAGCAGTTCTTC. It specifies CASRDRRIDEQFF.